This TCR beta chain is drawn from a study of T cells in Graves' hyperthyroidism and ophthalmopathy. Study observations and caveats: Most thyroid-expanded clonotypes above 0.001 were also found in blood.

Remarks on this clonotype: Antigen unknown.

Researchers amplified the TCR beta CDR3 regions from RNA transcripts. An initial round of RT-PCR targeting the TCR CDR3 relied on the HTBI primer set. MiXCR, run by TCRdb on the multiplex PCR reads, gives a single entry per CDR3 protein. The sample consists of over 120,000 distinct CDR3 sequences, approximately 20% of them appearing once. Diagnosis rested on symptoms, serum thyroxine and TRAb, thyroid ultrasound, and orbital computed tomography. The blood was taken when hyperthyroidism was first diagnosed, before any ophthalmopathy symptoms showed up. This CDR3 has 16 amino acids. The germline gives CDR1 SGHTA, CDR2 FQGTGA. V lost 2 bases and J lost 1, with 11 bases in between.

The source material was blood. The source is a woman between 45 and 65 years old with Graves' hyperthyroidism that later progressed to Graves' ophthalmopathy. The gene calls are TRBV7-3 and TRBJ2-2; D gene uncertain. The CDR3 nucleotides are TGTGCCAGCAGCTTATTGGGTGGTAGGAACACCGGGGAGCTGTTTTTT. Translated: CASSLLGGRNTGELFF. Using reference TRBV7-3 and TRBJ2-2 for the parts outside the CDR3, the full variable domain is GAGVSQTPSNKVTEKGKYVELRCDPISGHTALYWYRQSLGQGPEFLIYFQGTGAADDSGLPNDRFFAVRPEGSVSTLKIQRTERGDSAVYLCASSLLGGRNTGELFFGEGSRLTVL.